Sequencing of this T cell receptor beta chain was carried out in a study of vaccination and CD4 T cells after COVID-19. At the level of the study: SARS-CoV-2 had been detected by nasal swab PCR in convalescent patients; several were mild, one severe.

V dropped 4 bases and J dropped 8 bases, with 5 bases sitting between them. The CDR3 is 11 amino acids. Germline V gene data show CDR1 as SGHAT and CDR2 as FQNNGV. In regard to this clonotype: What it binds is not known.

Treatment specified: approximately nine-day PBMC culture with coronavirus spike peptide pools or control peptides (ViraFEST assay). The Oncomine TCR Beta short-read assay sequenced DNA from cultured CD4+ T cells. TCRdb fed the PCR reads into MiXCR, producing one record per CDR3 protein. Of some 9,500 distinct CDR3 sequences in the sample, about half were seen once. The chain couples TRBV11-2 to TRBJ2-2; D unresolved. The receptor comes from a human donor who had recovered from COVID-19. Sequencing used CD4+ T cells from blood, cultured in vitro. The CDR3 is CASSSEGELFF. CDR3 in DNA: TGTGCCAGCAGCTCCGAAGGGGAGCTGTTTTTT.